This record looks at one TCR beta chain sequence and its context. Profiled with immunoSEQ multiplex PCR; TCRdb holds only in-frame clones, not every one. The sample includes roughly 53,000 clones, around four fifths seen only once; the top ten take 2.5% to 3%. These data come from a study of OX40 agonist ivuxolimab in advanced cancers. The material was CD4+ or CD8+ T cells sorted from blood, obtained in a trial of the OX40 agonist ivuxolimab. This TCR came from an adult with an advanced solid tumor such as melanoma, head and neck, liver or kidney cancer.

The CDR3 DNA reads TGTGCCAGCAGTGAATTTAGCGGGACGAACACCGGGGAGCTGTTTTTT. Protein: CASSEFSGTNTGELFF. This chain joins TRBV25-1 and TRBJ2-2; 8 positions agree with TRBD2. V shed 1 base, J shed 0 bases, and the junction held 1 base outside the gene matches. Germline V gene lookup returns CDR1 MGHDK and CDR2 SYGVNS. There are 16 residues in the CDR3.